This TCR beta chain is drawn from a study of monozygotic twins with inflammatory bowel disease. As for this clonotype: Its matching antigen is unknown.

Eight cDNA synthesis reactions were run for every sample. cDNA encoding TCRalpha and TCRbeta underwent two nested PCRs of approximately 17 and 9 cycles, each of which was followed by bead purification. TCRdb reanalyzed the 5' RACE reads and collapses them to one entry per CDR3 protein, without DNA. This listing includes under 350,000 distinct CDR3 sequences. Germline V gene sequence: CDR1 SQVTM, CDR2 ANQGSEA. This CDR3 spans 11 amino acids. Study-level points and caveats: Relative to healthy twins, IBD patients had fewer clonotypes in common with others, a gap that was especially apparent with disease activity. Part of the variability in patient repertoires may have come from differing immunosuppressive treatments.

The origin of this receptor is a human donor with ulcerative colitis or Crohn's disease, or a healthy co-twin of an affected twin (not recorded which). The chain links TRBV29-1 to TRBJ1-5. Sequences were obtained from blood. CDR3 residues: CSVVLGQPQHF.